This section outlines one T cell receptor beta chain sequence together with its context. Authors' methods: Nucleated cell number was recorded as an estimate derived from reference gene primer amplification. Generated by immunoSEQ multiplex PCR, the TCRdb table keeps only in-frame clones and is missing some. The V and J calls and clone size are taken from that table; D and trimming were inferred from the DNA. This sample has under 75,000 clones, with around 88% found just once. Germline CDR1 SGHTA, CDR2 FQGNSA. CDR3 length: 14 amino acids. V was clipped by 2 bases and J by 7 bases, with 12 bases between them. This record comes from a study of blood T cell repertoires in COVID-19. Whole-study context: The United States, Italy and Spain supplied acute and convalescent COVID-19 samples. PBMCs, B-cell-depleted T cells, or T cells provided the cDNA or gDNA that made up the material.

The source material was peripheral blood. This TCR came from a woman older than 75 with active COVID-19. The chain carries TRBV7-2 and TRBJ1-5; D is possibly TRBD1 (6 bases). CDR3 bases: TGTGCCAGCAGCTTACAGGGGTCCGGGCAGCCCCAGCATTTT. Its protein is CASSLQGSGQPQHF.